This is a list of T cell receptor beta chains from one sample in a study of cytomegalovirus exposure and HLA in healthy donors. Profiled with immunoSEQ multiplex PCR; TCRdb holds only in-frame clones, not every one. The data show 150,000 or so clones, 80% to 85% seen once. Input material: PBMCs. The receptors derive from a male donor in good health and CMV-seropositive. The CDR3 runs from the conserved cysteine through the conserved F or W. D genes are given only for firm matches. The size entry is marked missing in some rows and otherwise reads once, few, many or a size class.

DNA	CDR3	size	V	D	J
TGCAGTGCTAGACAGGTCTACGAGCAGTACTTC	CSARQVYEQYF	-	TRBV20-1	-	TRBJ2-7
TGCGCCAGCAGTGAGTCACGCGGGAATGTAGATACGCAGTATTTT	CASSESRGNVDTQYF	-	TRBV10-1	-	TRBJ2-3
TGTGCCAGCAGCTTGGGCGGACTCCCGTTTGGGCAGTACTTC	CASSLGGLPFGQYF	-	TRBV5-5	-	TRBJ2-7
TGTGCCAGCAGTTTTGGGACAGGGATATACAATGAGCAGTTCTTC	CASSFGTGIYNEQFF	-	TRBV6-5	TRBD1	TRBJ2-1
TGTGCCAGCAGTGACTTGGGGCTAGGTCGAAATGAGCAGTTCTTC	CASSDLGLGRNEQFF	-	TRBV6-4	-	TRBJ2-1
TGCGCCAGCAGCCCCCGCTCAGGGGCTGCAGGTCTGAACACTGAAGCTTTCTTT	CASSPRSGAAGLNTEAFF	once	TRBV4-3	-	TRBJ1-1
TGTGCCAGCACCCTAGGACTAGCGGGGACCTACGAGCAGTACTTC	CASTLGLAGTYEQYF	-	TRBV7-8	TRBD2	TRBJ2-7
TGTGCCAGCTCACCTGAGGCCAGAGAACAGCCCCAGCATTTT	CASSPEAREQPQHF	-	TRBV18	-	TRBJ1-5
TGTGCCAGCAGCGTAGGGCTTTCGGACAGGGAGTACGAGCAGTACTTC	CASSVGLSDREYEQYF	-	TRBV9	TRBD1	TRBJ2-7
TGTGCCAGCAGCCAGGGGTCTGGGGCCAACGTCCTGACTTTC	CASSQGSGANVLTF	-	TRBV5-5	-	TRBJ2-6
TGTGCCAGCAGTTTGAGACAGGGGGCGAATATGAACACTGAAGCTTTCTTT	CASSLRQGANMNTEAFF	-	TRBV27	TRBD1	TRBJ1-1
TGTGCCAGTAGTATCGGAGGCAGGGCGGGGAAGGAGACCCAGTACTTC	CASSIGGRAGKETQYF	-	TRBV19	-	TRBJ2-5
TGTGCCAGCAGTGAACGTCGGGGACAGGCGTACGAGCAGTACTTC	CASSERRGQAYEQYF	-	TRBV2	TRBD1	TRBJ2-7
TGTGCCAGCAGCCAGGGACAGGGGGCAAGTGGAGATACGCAGTATTTT	CASSQGQGASGDTQYF	-	TRBV4-2	TRBD1	TRBJ2-3
TGTGCCAGCTCACCAACAGGGACGGTCCGGCGGTACACTGAAGCTTTCTTT	CASSPTGTVRRYTEAFF	once	TRBV18	-	TRBJ1-1
TGTGCCTGTAACAGGGCTCAAGGCTACACCTTC	CACNRAQGYTF	-	TRBV30	-	TRBJ1-2
TGTGCCAGCAGGACCACTAGCGGGGGGATCGGGGAGCTGTTTTTT	CASRTTSGGIGELFF	-	TRBV6-1	TRBD2	TRBJ2-2
TGCGCCAGCAGCGTACGGGACAGCTCCTACGAGCAGTACTTC	CASSVRDSSYEQYF	-	TRBV5-1	TRBD1	TRBJ2-7
TGTGCCAGTAGTATAGTGGGCTTTCCCAATCAGCCCCAGCATTTT	CASSIVGFPNQPQHF	-	TRBV19	-	TRBJ1-5
TGTGCCTGGGGACGACAGGGAGGAAACATTCAGTACTTC	CAWGRQGGNIQYF	-	TRBV30	-	TRBJ2-4
TGTGCCAGCAGCTTATTCTCGGGACTAGCGGGAGAAACCCCGCAGTTCTTC	CASSLFSGLAGETPQFF	-	TRBV5-4	TRBD2	TRBJ2-1
TGTGCCAGCACCCGGACAGGCCCCTCAGTAGCCAACGGCCTGACTTTC	CASTRTGPSVANGLTF	-	TRBV11-2	TRBD1	TRBJ2-6
TGCGCCAGCAGCACGGACACGGCGAAGTCCACAGATACGCAGTATTTT	CASSTDTAKSTDTQYF	-	TRBV5-1	-	TRBJ2-3
TGTGCCAGCAGCTTAGGAACTAGCAGCACAGATACGCAGTATTTT	CASSLGTSSTDTQYF	-	TRBV11-3	-	TRBJ2-3